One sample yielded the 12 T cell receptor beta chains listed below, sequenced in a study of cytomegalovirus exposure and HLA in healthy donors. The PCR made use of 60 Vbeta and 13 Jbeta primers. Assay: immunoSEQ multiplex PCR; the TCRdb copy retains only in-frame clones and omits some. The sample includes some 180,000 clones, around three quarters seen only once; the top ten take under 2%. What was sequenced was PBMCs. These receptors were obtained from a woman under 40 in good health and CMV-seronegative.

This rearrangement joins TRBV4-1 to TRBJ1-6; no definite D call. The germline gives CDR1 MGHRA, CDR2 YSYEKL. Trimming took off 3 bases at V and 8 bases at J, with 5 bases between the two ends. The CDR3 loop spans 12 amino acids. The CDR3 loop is CASSHLDSPLHF. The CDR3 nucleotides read TGCGCCAGCAGCCACCTTGATTCACCCCTCCACTTT.

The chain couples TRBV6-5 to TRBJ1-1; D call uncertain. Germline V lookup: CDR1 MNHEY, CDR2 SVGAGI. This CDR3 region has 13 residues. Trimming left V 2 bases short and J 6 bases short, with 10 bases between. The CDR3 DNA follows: TGTGCCAGCAGTTACCTATCTCTCCCTGAAGCTTTCTTT. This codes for CASSYLSLPEAFF.

The CDR3 loop reads CASSSRQGRGTEAFF. CDR3 DNA sequence: TGTGCCAGCAGCTCCCGACAGGGAAGGGGCACTGAAGCTTTCTTT. The V and J genes are TRBV7-2 and TRBJ1-1; 7 bases align to TRBD1. V lost 4 bases and J lost 4; bases outside the gene matches: 9. Per germline, CDR1 SGHTA and CDR2 FQGNSA. This CDR3 is built from 15 residues.

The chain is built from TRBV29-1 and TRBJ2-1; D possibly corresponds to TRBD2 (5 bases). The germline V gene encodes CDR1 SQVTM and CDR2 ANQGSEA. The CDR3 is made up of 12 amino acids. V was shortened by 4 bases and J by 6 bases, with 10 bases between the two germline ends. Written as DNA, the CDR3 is TGCAGCGTTGTAGGAGGTTTCAATGAGCAGTTCTTC. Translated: CSVVGGFNEQFF.

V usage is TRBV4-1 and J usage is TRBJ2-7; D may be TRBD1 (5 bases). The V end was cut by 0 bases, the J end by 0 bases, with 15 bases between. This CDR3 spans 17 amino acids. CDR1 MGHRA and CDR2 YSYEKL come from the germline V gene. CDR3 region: CASSQDLGQESSYEQYF. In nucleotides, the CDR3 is TGCGCCAGCAGCCAAGATTTGGGGCAGGAGAGCTCCTACGAGCAGTACTTC.

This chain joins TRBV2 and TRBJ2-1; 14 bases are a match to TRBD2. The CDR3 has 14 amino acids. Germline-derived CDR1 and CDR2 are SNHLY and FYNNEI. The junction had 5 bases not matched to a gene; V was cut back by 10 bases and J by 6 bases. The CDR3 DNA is TGTGCCACTAAGACTAGCGGGGGGGCCAATGAGCAGTTCTTC. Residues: CATKTSGGANEQFF.

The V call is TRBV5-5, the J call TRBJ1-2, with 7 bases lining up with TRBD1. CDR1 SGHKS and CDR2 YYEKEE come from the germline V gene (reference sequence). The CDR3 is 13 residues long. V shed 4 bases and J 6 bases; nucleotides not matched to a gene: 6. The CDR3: CASSIRQGDGYTF. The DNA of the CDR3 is TGTGCCAGCAGCATCAGACAGGGAGATGGCTACACCTTC.

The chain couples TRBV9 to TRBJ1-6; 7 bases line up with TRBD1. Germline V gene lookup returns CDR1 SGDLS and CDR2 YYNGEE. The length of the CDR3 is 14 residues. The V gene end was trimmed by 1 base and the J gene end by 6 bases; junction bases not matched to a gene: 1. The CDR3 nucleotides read TGTGCCAGCAGCGTATCAGGGGGTAATTCACCCCTCCACTTT. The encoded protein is CASSVSGGNSPLHF.

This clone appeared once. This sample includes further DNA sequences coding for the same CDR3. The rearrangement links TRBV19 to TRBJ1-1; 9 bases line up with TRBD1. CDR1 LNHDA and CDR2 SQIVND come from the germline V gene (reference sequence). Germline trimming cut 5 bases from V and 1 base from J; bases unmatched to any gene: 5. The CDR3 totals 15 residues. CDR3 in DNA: TGTGCCAGTAGTCTGGACAGGGGAGAGAACACTGAAGCTTTCTTT. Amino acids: CASSLDRGENTEAFF.

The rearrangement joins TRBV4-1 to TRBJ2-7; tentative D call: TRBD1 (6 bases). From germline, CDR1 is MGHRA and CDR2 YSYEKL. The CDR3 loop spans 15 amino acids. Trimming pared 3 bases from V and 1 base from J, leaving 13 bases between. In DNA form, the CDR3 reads TGCGCCAGCAGCCACGGACGACAGGAGTCCTACGAGCAGTACTTC. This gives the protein CASSHGRQESYEQYF.

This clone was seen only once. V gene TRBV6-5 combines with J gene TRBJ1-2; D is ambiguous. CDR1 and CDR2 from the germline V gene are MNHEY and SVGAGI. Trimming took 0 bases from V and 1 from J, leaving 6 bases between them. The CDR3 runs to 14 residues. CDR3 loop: CASSYSRLNYGYTF. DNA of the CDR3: TGTGCCAGCAGTTACTCGAGGCTTAACTATGGCTACACCTTC.

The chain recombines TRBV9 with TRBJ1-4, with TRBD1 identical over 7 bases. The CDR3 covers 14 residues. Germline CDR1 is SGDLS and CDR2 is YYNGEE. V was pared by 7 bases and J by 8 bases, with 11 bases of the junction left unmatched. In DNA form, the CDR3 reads TGTGCCAGCTCCCAGGGGGTAGGGGAGGAAAAACTGTTTTTT. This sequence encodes CASSQGVGEEKLFF.